The rows below give T cell receptor beta chains drawn from one sample of a study of blood T cell repertoires in COVID-19. Profiled with immunoSEQ multiplex PCR; TCRdb holds only in-frame clones, not every one. The sample contains roughly 240,000 clones, more than 75% of which appear only once. The source material was peripheral blood. These receptor sequences come from a woman aged 60 to 75 who had recovered from COVID-19. Both conserved end residues are part of each CDR3. A D gene is named only where the DNA matches it firmly. Clone sizes are given selectively: once, few, many, or a class where the clone is expanded.

CASSSRRDRATGELFF | TGTGCCAGCAGTTCCCGTAGGGACAGAGCAACCGGGGAGCTGTTTTTT | NA | TRBD1 | TRBJ2-2 | TRBV6-5 | 16
CASSQRGQVYNSPLHF | TGTGCCAGCAGCCAGAGGGGGCAAGTCTATAATTCACCCCTCCACTTT | NA | TRBD1 | TRBJ1-6 | TRBV4-2 | 16
CASSQAVWQGAYEQYF | TGCGCCAGCAGCCAAGCGGTTTGGCAGGGGGCCTACGAGCAGTACTTC | NA | TRBD1 | TRBJ2-7 | TRBV4-3 | 16
CASSVQGPTGELFF | TGTGCCAGCAGTGTCCAGGGCCCCACCGGGGAGCTGTTTTTT | few | NA | TRBJ2-2 | TRBV6-4 | 14
CASSQVFFGLAGGPERETQYF | TGCGCCAGCAGCCAAGTTTTCTTCGGACTAGCGGGGGGGCCGGAAAGAGAGACCCAGTACTTC | NA | TRBD2 | TRBJ2-5 | TRBV4-1 | 21
CASRRTSGTYNEQFF | TGTGCCAGCAGACGGACTAGCGGGACCTACAATGAGCAGTTCTTC | NA | TRBD2 | TRBJ2-1 | TRBV27 | 15
CASNRQGRNTEAFF | TGTGCCAGCAATCGACAGGGGCGGAACACTGAAGCTTTCTTT | NA | TRBD1 | TRBJ1-1 | TRBV6-5 | 14
CASSSRGTPLHF | TGTGCCAGCAGCAGCCGGGGGACACCCCTCCACTTT | NA | NA | TRBJ1-6 | TRBV7-6 | 12
CASSLDRAVSPLHF | TGTGCCAGCAGCTTAGACAGGGCTGTTTCACCCCTCCACTTT | NA | NA | TRBJ1-6 | TRBV7-2 | 14
CASSLRLQGWNTEAFF | TGTGCCAGCAGCTTGAGGTTACAGGGTTGGAACACTGAAGCTTTCTTT | once | NA | TRBJ1-1 | TRBV5-4 | 16
CASSQDDGVPPYGYTF | TGTGCCAGCAGCCAAGATGACGGGGTCCCGCCCTATGGCTACACCTTC | NA | NA | TRBJ1-2 | TRBV4-2 | 16
CASSLSKARAGANVLTF | TGTGCCAGCAGTTTATCGAAAGCCAGGGCTGGGGCCAACGTCCTGACTTTC | NA | NA | TRBJ2-6 | TRBV27 | 17
CASRGQLYSGNTIYF | TGTGCCAGCAGGGGACAGCTCTACTCTGGAAACACCATATATTTT | NA | TRBD1 | TRBJ1-3 | TRBV6-5 | 15
CASSRQGQGTTEAFF | TGTGCCAGCTCACGTCAGGGACAGGGGACGACTGAAGCTTTCTTT | NA | TRBD1 | TRBJ1-1 | TRBV18 | 15
CASDTGGYGYTF | TGTGCCAGCGATACAGGGGGCTATGGCTACACCTTC | NA | TRBD1 | TRBJ1-2 | TRBV2 | 12
CASSLRTGGLNTIYF | TGTGCCAGCAGCTTGCGGACAGGGGGCTTGAACACCATATATTTT | NA | TRBD1 | TRBJ1-3 | TRBV5-4 | 15
CASSPLGLVAQHF | TGTGCCAGCAGTCCACTGGGACTTGTCGCCCAGCATTTT | NA | NA | TRBJ1-5 | TRBV6-5 | 13
CASSDPTTYEQYF | TGTGCCAGCAGCGATCCGACAACCTACGAGCAGTACTTC | NA | NA | TRBJ2-7 | TRBV9 | 13
CASSGTGTNTEAFF | TGTGCCAGCAGTGGGACAGGGACGAACACTGAAGCTTTCTTT | NA | TRBD1 | TRBJ1-1 | TRBV9 | 14
CASSLVQGSTEAFF | TGTGCCAGCAGCTTAGTCCAGGGCTCGACTGAAGCTTTCTTT | once | NA | TRBJ1-1 | TRBV7-2 | 14
CASSRQGPYEQYF | TGTGCCAGCTCTCGACAGGGCCCCTACGAGCAGTACTTC | NA | TRBD1 | TRBJ2-7 | TRBV28 | 13
CASSIIAQVGLEKYNEQFF | TGTGCCAGTAGTATAATTGCCCAGGTAGGACTAGAGAAGTACAATGAGCAGTTCTTC | NA | TRBD2 | TRBJ2-1 | TRBV19 | 19